These 3 T cell receptor beta chains originate from one sample sequenced in a study of cytomegalovirus exposure and HLA in healthy donors. PCR primers comprised 60 Vbeta and 13 Jbeta primers. Sequencing was performed with immunoSEQ multiplex PCR; in TCRdb, only in-frame clones are kept and a portion is missing. The data hold 97,000 or so clones, with roughly 85% observed a single time. Sequenced sample: PBMCs. Receptors originate from a middle-aged man in good health and CMV-seronegative.

The chain couples TRBV7-9 to TRBJ1-1; TRBD1 matches at 7 bases. Unmatched junction bases numbered 9, after V lost 10 bases and J lost 10 bases. The V gene's germline CDR1 is SEHNR and CDR2 FQNEAQ (reference sequence). The CDR3 loop spans 11 amino acids. This chain's CDR3 is CAILNRGGAFF. CDR3 nucleotides: TGTGCCATCCTGAACAGGGGTGGAGCTTTCTTT.

The CDR3 DNA reads as TGTGCCAGCAGCGTAGCTGGTCAGGGGGTAATGAACACTGAAGCTTTCTTT. It yields the protein CASSVAGQGVMNTEAFF. The chain carries TRBV9 and TRBJ1-1, with 7 nucleotides matching TRBD1. Germline V gives CDR1 SGDLS, CDR2 YYNGEE. The length of the CDR3 is 17 residues. With V trimmed by 0 bases and J by 0 bases, 8 bases remained unmatched.

The chain is built from TRBV12-5 and TRBJ2-2; D not resolved. Germline lookup yields CDR1 LGHNT and CDR2 FRNRAP. V dropped 7 bases and J dropped 5 bases, with 17 bases sitting between them. The CDR3 is 15 residues long. This CDR3 reads CASALMVTPTGELFF. CDR3 sequence (DNA): TGTGCTAGTGCCCTCATGGTGACTCCAACCGGGGAGCTGTTTTTT.